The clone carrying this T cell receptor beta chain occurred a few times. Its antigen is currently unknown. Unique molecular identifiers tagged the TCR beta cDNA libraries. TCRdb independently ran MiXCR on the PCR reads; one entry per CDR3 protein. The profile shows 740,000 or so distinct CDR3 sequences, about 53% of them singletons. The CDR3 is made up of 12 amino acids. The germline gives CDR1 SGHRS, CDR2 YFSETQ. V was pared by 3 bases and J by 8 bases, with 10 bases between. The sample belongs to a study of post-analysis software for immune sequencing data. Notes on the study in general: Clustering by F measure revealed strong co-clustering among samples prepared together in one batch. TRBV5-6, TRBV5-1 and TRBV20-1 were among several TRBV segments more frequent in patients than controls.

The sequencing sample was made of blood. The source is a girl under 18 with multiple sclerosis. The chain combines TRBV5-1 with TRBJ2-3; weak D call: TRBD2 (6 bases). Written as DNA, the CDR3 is TGCGCCAGCAGCTCCTCCGGGGGTACGCAGTATTTT. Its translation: CASSSSGGTQYF.